These 30 T cell receptor beta chains came from one sample sequenced in a study of blood T cells in healthy people across ages (dated by TCRdb to the mid-2010s). Libraries were built with 5' RACE. The reads were generated on an Illumina HiSeq 2500. A second PCR of roughly 7 to 11 cycles was run with a J-beta primer mix and a sample-barcoded 5' primer. Using fastp trimming at Q25 and MiXCR clonotype assembly, TCRdb reanalyzed the public sequencing data and kept in-frame beta chains. For every CDR3 protein sequence, its rows merge into one entry that carries the most common genes and DNA. Here the sample has about 2 million distinct CDR3 sequences; 49% occur a single time. The ten largest account for more than 2% of the sample. The sample taken for sequencing was blood. The source is a woman between 40 and 50 years old in good health.

The gene calls are TRBV7-8 and TRBJ2-1; TRBD2 agrees at 10 bases. The DNA end is a closer match to TRBJ2-7, so the J assignment may be wrong. The CDR3 has 18 amino acids. Looked up from germline, CDR1 is SGHVS and CDR2 is FQNEAQ. The CDR3: CASSLGGLAGALYNEQYF. CDR3 sequence (DNA): TGTGCCAGCAGCTTAGGTGGGCTAGCGGGGGCCCTCTACAATGAGCAGTACTTC.

The chain uses TRBV20-1 and TRBJ1-2; D is unresolved. There are 15 residues in the CDR3. The germline V gene has CDR1 DFQATT and CDR2 SNEGSKA (reference sequence). V was pared by 2 bases and J by 0 bases, with 13 bases between. The DNA for the CDR3 is TGCAGTGCTAGAATTCGACGGACGACTAACTATGGCTACACCTTC. As protein: CSARIRRTTNYGYTF.

The chain couples TRBV20-1 to TRBJ2-3; the D gene is possibly TRBD1 (6 bases). This CDR3 region has 15 residues. CDR1 and CDR2 (germline): DFQATT, SNEGSKA (reference sequence). V was clipped by 6 bases and J by 1 base, with 17 bases between them. The CDR3 loop reads CSANHPGTRTDTQYF. The DNA of the CDR3 is TGCAGTGCCAACCATCCCGGGACACGCACAGATACGCAGTATTTT.

As for this clonotype: This may be a read error, as it is one base from a much larger clone. This chain uses TRBV7-2 with TRBJ2-5, with a possible D match to TRBD2 (6 bases). The ends were cut back, 4 bases at V and 1 base at J, with 13 bases in the middle. CDR3 length: 15 residues. The germline V gene has CDR1 SGHTA and CDR2 FQGNSA. The CDR3, as DNA: TGTGCCAGCAGCTCAGGGCGGGGAGGCCAAGAGACCCAGTACTTC. The encoded protein is CASSSGRGGQETQYF.

V and J are TRBV25-1 and TRBJ2-7; D gene unclear. Germline V lookup: CDR1 MGHDK, CDR2 SYGVNS. Trimming cost V 6 bases and J 10 bases, with 13 bases left between them. This CDR3 has 11 residues. CDR3 region: CASRSRREQYF. The DNA of the CDR3 is TGTGCCAGCAGATCCCGGAGAGAACAGTACTTC.

The chain combines TRBV24-1 with TRBJ2-1; a weak D match, TRBD2 (5 bases). CDR1 is KGHDR and CDR2 is SFDVKD in the germline V gene. CDR3 length equals 13 residues. V was cut by 8 bases and J by 1 base, with 8 bases left in between. For the CDR3, the DNA is TGTGCCACCACGGGGTTGTCCTACAATGAGCAGTTCTTC. Amino acids: CATTGLSYNEQFF.

This clonotype was detected only a few times. This chain connects TRBV4-1 to TRBJ2-3, with D maybe TRBD1 (8 bases). V was cut by 0 bases and J by 6 bases, with 22 bases left in between. This CDR3 is 18 amino acids long. The germline V gene encodes CDR1 MGHRA and CDR2 YSYEKL. The CDR3 region is CASSQEVQDRDYADTQYF. DNA for the CDR3: TGCGCCAGCAGCCAAGAGGTCCAGGACAGGGACTACGCGGATACGCAGTATTTT.

The chain has TRBV7-2 and TRBJ1-2; D remains ambiguous. CDR1 and CDR2 (germline): SGHTA, FQGNSA. Trimming removed 6 bases from V and 4 bases from J, with 12 bases in between. This CDR3 is built from 13 residues. Written as DNA, the CDR3 is TGTGCCAGCAGTGTCACGCATAGCTATGGCTACACCTTC. The encoded protein is CASSVTHSYGYTF.

CDR3 loop: CASSPLAGGEDTQYF. The CDR3 DNA sequence: TGTGCCAGCAGCCCTCTAGCGGGGGGCGAAGATACGCAGTATTTT. The genes are TRBV6-1 and TRBJ2-3; 11 positions match TRBD2. The germline V gene encodes CDR1 MNHNS and CDR2 SASEGT. V dropped 6 bases and J dropped 5; count of bases not matched to a gene: 7. This CDR3 spans 15 amino acids.

The sample holds many counts of this clonotype. This rearrangement joins TRBV7-9 to TRBJ1-2; D not resolved. Germline assignment: CDR1 SEHNR and CDR2 FQNEAQ (reference sequence). CDR3 length: 15 amino acids. V shed 1 base and J shed 5 bases, with 14 bases lying between them. The CDR3, as DNA: TGTGCCAGCAGCTTAGAGGTCCCAGCGGTTTATGGCTACACCTTC. It yields the protein CASSLEVPAVYGYTF.

CDR3: CATAGAYEQYF. CDR3 nucleotide sequence: TGTGCCACAGCGGGGGCCTACGAGCAGTACTTC. The rearrangement joins TRBV6-1 to TRBJ2-7, with TRBD2 identical over 8 bases. Germline trimming cut 10 bases from V and 2 bases from J; bases unmatched to any gene: 1. This CDR3 is 11 amino acids long. Looked up from germline, CDR1 is MNHNS and CDR2 is SASEGT.

The chain couples TRBV9 to TRBJ2-3; a possible D gene is TRBD2 (5 bases). CDR1 SGDLS and CDR2 YYNGEE come from the germline V gene. V lost 0 bases to trimming and J lost 6 bases, with 14 bases between them. The CDR3 runs 15 residues. The CDR3 is CASSVGGEVRDTQYF. CDR3 bases: TGTGCCAGCAGCGTAGGGGGAGAGGTCCGCGATACGCAGTATTTT.

This chain connects TRBV3-1 to TRBJ1-2, with TRBD1 matching over 7 bases. The CDR3 length is 14 residues. V lost 7 bases, J lost 3 bases, and 8 bases stayed unmatched. The V gene's germline CDR1 is LGHDT and CDR2 YNNKEL (reference sequence). The CDR3, as DNA: TGTGCCAGCAAATTAACCGGGACAGACTATGGCTACACCTTC. Protein: CASKLTGTDYGYTF.

The chain links TRBV24-1 to TRBJ2-1; the match to TRBD1 covers 7 bases. V lost 2 bases to trimming and J lost 4 bases; unmatched junction nucleotides: 7. There are 16 residues in the CDR3. Germline loops: CDR1 KGHDR, CDR2 SFDVKD. DNA of the CDR3: TGTGCCACCAGTGATTACCGGGACAGTAAATACAATGAGCAGTTCTTC. It yields the protein CATSDYRDSKYNEQFF.

The sample holds a few counts of this clonotype. The chain carries TRBV6-6 and TRBJ2-5, with TRBD2 as a possible D gene (7 bases). Trimming took off 10 bases at V and 2 bases at J, with 17 bases between the two ends. CDR1 and CDR2 from the germline V gene are MNHNY and SVGAGI (reference sequence). This CDR3 has 14 residues. DNA of the CDR3: TGTGCCACAAGGGGGGGCGGGGTTCAAGAGACCCAGTACTTC. Protein sequence: CATRGGGVQETQYF.

This sequence joins TRBV21-1 and TRBJ1-1; TRBD1, the table's D call, was not compared with the DNA. TRBV21-1 is labeled a pseudogene. The CDR3 is 17 amino acids. In DNA form, the CDR3 reads TGTGCCAGCAACTCGGGGACAGATCGTCTCCAAAACACTGAAGCTTTCTTT. This codes for CASNSGTDRLQNTEAFF.

The CDR3 spells CSATENSRPNEKLFF. CDR3 sequence (DNA): TGCAGTGCTACAGAGAACAGTCGTCCGAATGAAAAACTGTTTTTT. The chain couples TRBV20-1 to TRBJ1-4; unclear D gene. Trimming removed 4 bases from V and 5 bases from J, with 17 bases in between. This CDR3 comprises 15 residues. Looked up from germline, CDR1 is DFQATT and CDR2 is SNEGSKA (reference sequence).

This clonotype came up a few times. This rearrangement joins TRBV9 to TRBJ1-2; D may be TRBD1 (5 bases). The germline gives CDR1 SGDLS, CDR2 YYNGEE. V was cut by 4 bases and J by 1 base, with 11 bases left in between. This CDR3 contains 14 residues. The CDR3 spells CASSTLDSNYGYTF. CDR3 coding DNA: TGTGCCAGCAGCACCCTAGACAGTAACTATGGCTACACCTTC. The full variable domain, its missing parts supplied by reference TRBV9 and TRBJ1-2, is DSGVTQTPKHLITATGQRVTLRCSPRSGDLSVYWYQQSLDQGLQFLIQYYNGEERAKGNILERFSAQQFPDLHSELNLSSLELGDSALYFCASSTLDSNYGYTFGSGTRLTVV.

V gene TRBV20-1 combines with J gene TRBJ1-2; unclear D gene. Germline V gene data show CDR1 as DFQATT and CDR2 as SNEGSKA (reference sequence). This CDR3 comprises 13 residues. Trimming removed 4 bases from V and 4 bases from J, with 13 bases in between. The CDR3 sequence: CSAIEPLGYGYTF. CDR3 in DNA: TGCAGTGCTATCGAACCCCTGGGCTATGGCTACACCTTC.

This clonotype came up a few times. The genes are TRBV18 and TRBJ2-5; D is perhaps TRBD2 (6 bases). The V gene lost 6 bases and the J gene lost 5 bases, with 16 bases spanning the gap. Looked up from germline, CDR1 is KGHSH and CDR2 is LQKENI. The CDR3 is made up of 14 amino acids. The CDR3 sequence: CASSRGKGKETQYF. The CDR3 DNA is TGTGCCAGCTCCCGCGGGAAGGGGAAGGAGACCCAGTACTTC.

The chain combines TRBV18 with TRBJ2-5; perhaps TRBD1 as D (5 bases). This CDR3 is 14 amino acids long. Trimming removed 2 bases at V and 2 bases at J, with 9 bases between. Germline V CDR1 and CDR2: KGHSH, LQKENI. CDR3: CASSPATVQETQYF. In DNA, the CDR3 is TGTGCCAGCTCACCAGCGACAGTACAAGAGACCCAGTACTTC.

CDR3 bases: TGCAGTGCTAGATTTAGCTTAAGGGAAGCACCCCTCCACTTT. This translates into CSARFSLREAPLHF. This sequence joins TRBV20-1 and TRBJ1-6; D gene ambiguous. The ends were cut back, 2 bases at V and 11 bases at J, with 16 bases in the middle. Germline CDR1 is DFQATT and CDR2 is SNEGSKA (reference sequence). This CDR3 contains 14 residues.

The chain carries TRBV10-3 and TRBJ2-3; tentative D call: TRBD2 (7 bases). CDR1 and CDR2 (germline): ENHRY, SYGVKD. V lost 4 bases and J 4 bases, leaving 12 bases between the germline ends. This CDR3 region has 14 residues. In DNA, the CDR3 is TGTGCCATCAGTGGGGGGGGCCTCTCAGATACGCAGTATTTT. It yields the protein CAISGGGLSDTQYF.

The chain links TRBV6-1 to TRBJ2-3; the D is unclear. Trimming removed 1 base from V and 5 bases from J, with 7 bases in between. The CDR3 is 13 amino acids. Germline CDR1 MNHNS, CDR2 SASEGT. The CDR3 DNA reads as TGTGCCAGCAGTGAAGGTATTATAGATACGCAGTATTTT. Protein sequence: CASSEGIIDTQYF.

This clonotype has only a few counts. J is TRBJ2-5 and V is TRBV4-1; D is undetermined. The CDR3 contains 14 residues. V lost 1 base and J 5 bases, leaving 11 bases between the germline ends. Germline CDR1 reads MGHRA; CDR2 reads YSYEKL. For the CDR3, the DNA is TGCGCCAGCAGCCAAGTGTCGGCTGGGGAGACCCAGTACTTC. It yields the protein CASSQVSAGETQYF.

The gene calls are TRBV13 and TRBJ2-7; TRBD1 might be the D (6 bases). The CDR3 is 15 residues long. V was clipped by 1 base and J by 0 bases, with 10 bases between them. Per the germline V gene, CDR1 is PRHDT and CDR2 is FYEKMQ (reference sequence). This CDR3 is CASSLAQGYSYEQYF. CDR3 DNA sequence: TGTGCCAGCAGCTTAGCCCAGGGGTACTCCTACGAGCAGTACTTC.

The gene calls are TRBV2 and TRBJ2-5; the D call may be TRBD1 or TRBD2 (5 bases each). V was trimmed by 1 base and J by 11 bases, leaving 17 bases between them. This CDR3 comprises 14 residues. Germline CDR1 and CDR2: SNHLY and FYNNEI. CDR3 loop: CASSEDRPGFKQYF. Written as DNA, the CDR3 is TGTGCCAGCAGTGAAGACAGGCCGGGGTTTAAGCAGTACTTC.

V and J are TRBV5-1 and TRBJ2-3; D not resolved. This CDR3 region has 15 residues. Looked up from germline, CDR1 is SGHRS and CDR2 is YFSETQ. Trimming took 2 bases from V and 5 from J, leaving 15 bases between them. The CDR3 here is CASSLSQSTGDTQYF. For the CDR3, the DNA is TGCGCCAGCAGCTTATCGCAATCAACCGGAGATACGCAGTATTTT.

The rearrangement uses TRBV20-1 and TRBJ2-3; D is unresolved. The CDR3 is made up of 14 amino acids. CDR1 is DFQATT and CDR2 is SNEGSKA in the germline V gene (reference sequence). V lost 0 bases to trimming and J lost 6 bases, with 13 bases between them. CDR3 loop: CSARDVRKVDTQYF. The DNA of the CDR3 is TGCAGTGCTAGAGATGTCAGGAAGGTCGATACGCAGTATTTT.

This clonotype was found a few times. The V call is TRBV24-1, the J call TRBJ2-3; 10 bases agree with TRBD1. Germline V gene lookup returns CDR1 KGHDR and CDR2 SFDVKD. With V trimmed by 7 bases and J by 5 bases, 5 bases remained unmatched. CDR3 size: 14 residues. CDR3 loop: CATSGTGVGDTQYF. CDR3 sequence (DNA): TGTGCCACCAGCGGGACAGGGGTTGGAGATACGCAGTATTTT.